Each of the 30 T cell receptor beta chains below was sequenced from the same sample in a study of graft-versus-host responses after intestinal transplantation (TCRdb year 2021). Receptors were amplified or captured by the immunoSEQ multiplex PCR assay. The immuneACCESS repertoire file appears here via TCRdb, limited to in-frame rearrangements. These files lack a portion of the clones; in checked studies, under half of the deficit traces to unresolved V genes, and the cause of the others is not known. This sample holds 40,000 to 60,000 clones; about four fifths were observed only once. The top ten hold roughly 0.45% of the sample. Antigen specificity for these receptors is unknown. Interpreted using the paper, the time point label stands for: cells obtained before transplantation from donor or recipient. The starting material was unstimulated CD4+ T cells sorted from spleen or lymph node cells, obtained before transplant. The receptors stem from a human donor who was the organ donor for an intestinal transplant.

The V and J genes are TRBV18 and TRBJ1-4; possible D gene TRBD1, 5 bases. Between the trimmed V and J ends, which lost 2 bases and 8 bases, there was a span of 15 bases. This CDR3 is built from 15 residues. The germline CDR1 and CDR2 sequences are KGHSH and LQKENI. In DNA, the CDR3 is TGTGCCAGCTCACCATCTCAGGGCGCAGGGGAAAAACTGTTTTTT. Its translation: CASSPSQGAGEKLFF.

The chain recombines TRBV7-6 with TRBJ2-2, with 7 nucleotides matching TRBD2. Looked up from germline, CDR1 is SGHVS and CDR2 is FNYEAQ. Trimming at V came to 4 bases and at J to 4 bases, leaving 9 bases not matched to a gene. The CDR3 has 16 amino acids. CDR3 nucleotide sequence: TGTGCCAGCAGCTGGGGGGGTCCCGTGATCACCGGGGAGCTGTTTTTT. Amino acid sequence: CASSWGGPVITGELFF. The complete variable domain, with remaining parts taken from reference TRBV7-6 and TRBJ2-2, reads GAGVSQSPRYKVTKRGQDVALRCDPISGHVSLYWYRQALGQGPEFLTYFNYEAQQDKSGLPNDRFSAERPEGSISTLTIQRTEQRDSAMYRCASSWGGPVITGELFFGEGSRLTVL.

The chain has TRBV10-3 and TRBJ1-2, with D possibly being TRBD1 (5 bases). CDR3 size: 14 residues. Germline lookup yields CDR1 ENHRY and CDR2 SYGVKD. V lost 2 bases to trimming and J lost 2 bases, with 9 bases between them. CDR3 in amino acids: CAISEGGENYGYTF. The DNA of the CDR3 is TGTGCCATCAGTGAGGGAGGGGAAAACTATGGCTACACCTTC.

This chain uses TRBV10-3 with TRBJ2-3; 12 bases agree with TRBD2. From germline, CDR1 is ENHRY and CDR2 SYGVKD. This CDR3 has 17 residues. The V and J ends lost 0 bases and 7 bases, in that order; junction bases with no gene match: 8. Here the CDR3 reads CAISESTLAGGPHTQYF. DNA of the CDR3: TGTGCCATCAGTGAGTCGACTCTAGCGGGGGGGCCTCATACGCAGTATTTT.

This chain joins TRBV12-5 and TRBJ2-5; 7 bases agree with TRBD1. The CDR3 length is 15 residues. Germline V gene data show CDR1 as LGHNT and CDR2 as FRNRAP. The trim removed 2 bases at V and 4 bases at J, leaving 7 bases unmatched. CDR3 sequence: CASGLFPHRGETQYF. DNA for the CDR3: TGTGCTAGTGGTTTGTTTCCTCACAGGGGAGAGACCCAGTACTTC. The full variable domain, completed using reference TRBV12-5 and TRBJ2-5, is DARVTQTPRHKVTEMGQEVTMRCQPILGHNTVFWYRQTMMQGLELLAYFRNRAPLDDSGMPKDRFSAEMPDATLATLKIQPSEPRDSAVYFCASGLFPHRGETQYFGPGTRLLVL.

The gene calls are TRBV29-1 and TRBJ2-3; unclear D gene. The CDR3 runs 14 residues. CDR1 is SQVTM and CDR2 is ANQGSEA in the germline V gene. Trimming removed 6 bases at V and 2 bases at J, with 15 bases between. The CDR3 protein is CSVAAGGPTDTQYF. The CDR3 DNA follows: TGCAGCGTCGCCGCCGGTGGGCCCACAGATACGCAGTATTTT.

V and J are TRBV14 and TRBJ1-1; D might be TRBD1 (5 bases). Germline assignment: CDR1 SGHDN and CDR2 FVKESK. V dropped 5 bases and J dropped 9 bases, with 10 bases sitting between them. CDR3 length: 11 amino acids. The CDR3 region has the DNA TGTGCCAGCAGCGTCGGGACCCAAGCTTTCTTT. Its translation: CASSVGTQAFF.

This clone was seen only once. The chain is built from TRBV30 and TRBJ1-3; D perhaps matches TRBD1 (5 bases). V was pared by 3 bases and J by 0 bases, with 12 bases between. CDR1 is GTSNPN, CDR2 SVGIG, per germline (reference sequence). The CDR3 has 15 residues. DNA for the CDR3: TGTGCCTGGAGCCGGGACTTTCCCTCTGGAAACACCATATATTTT. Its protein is CAWSRDFPSGNTIYF.

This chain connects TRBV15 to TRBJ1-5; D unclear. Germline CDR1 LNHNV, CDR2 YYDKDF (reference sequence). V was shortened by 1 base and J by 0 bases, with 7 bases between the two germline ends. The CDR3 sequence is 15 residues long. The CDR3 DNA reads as TGTGCCACCAGCAGAGTCGTCACTAGCAATCAGCCCCAGCATTTT. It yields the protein CATSRVVTSNQPQHF.

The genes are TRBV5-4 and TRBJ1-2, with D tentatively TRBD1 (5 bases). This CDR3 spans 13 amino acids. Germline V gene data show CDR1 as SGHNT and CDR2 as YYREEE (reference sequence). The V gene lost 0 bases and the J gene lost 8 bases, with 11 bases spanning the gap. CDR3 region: CASSLEGIWGYTF. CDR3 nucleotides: TGTGCCAGCAGCTTGGAGGGGATCTGGGGCTACACCTTC.

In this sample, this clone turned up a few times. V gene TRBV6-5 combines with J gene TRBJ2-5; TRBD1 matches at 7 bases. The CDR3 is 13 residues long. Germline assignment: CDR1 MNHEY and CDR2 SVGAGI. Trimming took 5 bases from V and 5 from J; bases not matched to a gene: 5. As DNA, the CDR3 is TGTGCCAGCAGTCGAGGGGGCGGGGAGACCCAGTACTTC. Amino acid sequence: CASSRGGGETQYF.

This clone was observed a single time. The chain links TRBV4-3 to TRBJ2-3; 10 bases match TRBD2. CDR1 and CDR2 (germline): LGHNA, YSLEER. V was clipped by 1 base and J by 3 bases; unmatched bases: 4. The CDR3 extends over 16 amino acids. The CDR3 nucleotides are TGCGCCAGCAGCCAAGGAGCGGGGGGGCCAACAGATACGCAGTATTTT. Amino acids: CASSQGAGGPTDTQYF.

The CDR3 loop reads CASSLGRAWSSYEQYF. Written as DNA, the CDR3 is TGCGCCAGCAGCTTGGGGCGGGCCTGGAGCTCCTACGAGCAGTACTTC. The chain joins TRBV5-1 to TRBJ2-7, with TRBD2 as a possible D gene (5 bases). CDR3 size: 16 residues. CDR1 SGHRS and CDR2 YFSETQ come from the germline V gene. V was clipped by 0 bases and J by 0 bases, with 13 bases between them.

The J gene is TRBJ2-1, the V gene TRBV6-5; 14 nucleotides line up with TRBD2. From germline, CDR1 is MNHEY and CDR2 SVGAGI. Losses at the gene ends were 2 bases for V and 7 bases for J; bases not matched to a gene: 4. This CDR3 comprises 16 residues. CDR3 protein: CASSYLGLAGANEQFF. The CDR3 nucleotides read TGTGCCAGCAGTTACCTGGGACTAGCGGGAGCTAATGAGCAGTTCTTC.

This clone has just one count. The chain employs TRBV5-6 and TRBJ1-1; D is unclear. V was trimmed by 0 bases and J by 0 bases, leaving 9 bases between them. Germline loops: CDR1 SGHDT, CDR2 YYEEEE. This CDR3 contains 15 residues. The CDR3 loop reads CASSLAGRMNTEAFF. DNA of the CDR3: TGTGCCAGCAGCTTGGCCGGCAGGATGAACACTGAAGCTTTCTTT.

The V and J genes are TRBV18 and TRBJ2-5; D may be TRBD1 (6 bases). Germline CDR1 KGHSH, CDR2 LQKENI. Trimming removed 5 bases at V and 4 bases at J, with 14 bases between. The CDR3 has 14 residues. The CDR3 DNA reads TGTGCCAGCTCATCTCAGGGGTTAAGAGAGACCCAGTACTTC. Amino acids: CASSSQGLRETQYF. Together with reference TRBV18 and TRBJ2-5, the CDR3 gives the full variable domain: NAGVMQNPRHLVRRRGQEARLRCSPMKGHSHVYWYRQLPEEGLKFMVYLQKENIIDESGMPKERFSAEFPKEGPSILRIQQVVRGDSAAYFCASSSQGLRETQYFGPGTRLLVL.

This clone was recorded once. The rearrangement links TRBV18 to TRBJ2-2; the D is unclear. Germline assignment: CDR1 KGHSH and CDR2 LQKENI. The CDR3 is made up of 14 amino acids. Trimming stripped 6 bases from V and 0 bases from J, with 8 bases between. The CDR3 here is CASSVVPNTGELFF. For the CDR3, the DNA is TGTGCCAGCTCGGTAGTCCCGAACACCGGGGAGCTGTTTTTT.

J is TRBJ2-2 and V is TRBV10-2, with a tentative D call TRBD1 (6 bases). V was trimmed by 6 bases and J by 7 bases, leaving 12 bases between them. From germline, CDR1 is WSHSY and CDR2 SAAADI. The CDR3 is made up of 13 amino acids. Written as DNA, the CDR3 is TGCGCCAGCAGCAACAGGGCCGTCGGGGAGCTGTTTTTT. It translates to CASSNRAVGELFF.

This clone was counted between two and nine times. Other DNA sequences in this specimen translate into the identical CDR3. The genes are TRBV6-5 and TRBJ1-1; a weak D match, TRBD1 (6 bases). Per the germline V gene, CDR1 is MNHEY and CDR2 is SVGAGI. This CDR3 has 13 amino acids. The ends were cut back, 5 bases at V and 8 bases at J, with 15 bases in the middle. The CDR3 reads CASSPTGAGEAFF. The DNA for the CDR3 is TGTGCCAGCAGTCCGACGGGGGCGGGGGAAGCTTTCTTT.

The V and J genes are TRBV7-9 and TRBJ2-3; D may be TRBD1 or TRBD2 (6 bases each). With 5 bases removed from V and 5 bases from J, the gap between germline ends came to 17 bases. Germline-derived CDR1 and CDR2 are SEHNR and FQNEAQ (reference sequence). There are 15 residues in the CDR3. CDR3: CASSTPGADGDTQYF. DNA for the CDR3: TGTGCCAGCAGCACTCCGGGGGCAGATGGAGATACGCAGTATTTT.

The CDR3 nucleotides are TGTGCCAGTAGTCCGGGACAGGGGATGGGAATGAACACTGAAGCTTTCTTT. Amino acid sequence: CASSPGQGMGMNTEAFF. The chain recombines TRBV19 with TRBJ1-1, with 10 bases that match TRBD1. With 5 bases clipped from V and 0 bases from J, the junction kept 9 bases outside the gene matches. This CDR3 region has 17 residues. CDR1 is LNHDA, CDR2 SQIVND, per germline (reference sequence).

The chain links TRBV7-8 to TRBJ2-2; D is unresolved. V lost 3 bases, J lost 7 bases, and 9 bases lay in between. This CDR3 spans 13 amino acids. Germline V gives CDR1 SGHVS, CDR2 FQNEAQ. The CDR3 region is CASSFKVDGELFF. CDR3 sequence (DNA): TGTGCCAGCAGCTTCAAGGTTGACGGGGAGCTGTTTTTT.

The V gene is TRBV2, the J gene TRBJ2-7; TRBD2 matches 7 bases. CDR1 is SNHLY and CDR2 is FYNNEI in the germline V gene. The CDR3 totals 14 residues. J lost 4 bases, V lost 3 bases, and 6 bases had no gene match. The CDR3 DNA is TGTGCCAGCAGTGATGGCGGGAGTCAGTACGAGCAGTACTTC. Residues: CASSDGGSQYEQYF.

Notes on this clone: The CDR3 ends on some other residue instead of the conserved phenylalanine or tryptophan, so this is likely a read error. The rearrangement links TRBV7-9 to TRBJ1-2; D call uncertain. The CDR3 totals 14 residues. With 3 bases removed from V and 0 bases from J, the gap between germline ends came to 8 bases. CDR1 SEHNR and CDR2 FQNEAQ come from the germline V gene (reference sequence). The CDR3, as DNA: TGTGCCAGCAGCTTCCCTGGGGCTAACTATGGCTACACCCTC. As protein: CASSFPGANYGYTL.

The CDR3 DNA sequence: TGTGCCAGCTCACCACGGGGGGGAACCTACGAGCAGTACTTC. Residues: CASSPRGGTYEQYF. The chain carries TRBV18 and TRBJ2-7; TRBD2 agrees at 7 bases. CDR1 is KGHSH, CDR2 LQKENI, per germline. This CDR3 has 14 amino acids. The V and J ends lost 1 base and 2 bases, in that order; junction bases with no gene match: 2.

CDR3 sequence: CASRPLDRNSYEQYF. For the CDR3, the DNA is TGTGCAAGTCGTCCCCTGGACAGAAACTCCTACGAGCAGTACTTC. The rearrangement links TRBV12-2 to TRBJ2-7; the D call of TRBD1 is as the table states it, not checked on the DNA. TRBV12-2 is termed a pseudogene. The CDR3 is made up of 15 amino acids.

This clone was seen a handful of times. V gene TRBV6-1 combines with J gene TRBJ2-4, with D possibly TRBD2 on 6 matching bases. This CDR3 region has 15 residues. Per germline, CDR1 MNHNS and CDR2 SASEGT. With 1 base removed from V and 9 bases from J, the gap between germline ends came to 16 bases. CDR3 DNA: TGTGCCAGCAGTGAAGGGGACTGGGGCTGGGGCATTCAGTACTTC. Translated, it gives CASSEGDWGWGIQYF.

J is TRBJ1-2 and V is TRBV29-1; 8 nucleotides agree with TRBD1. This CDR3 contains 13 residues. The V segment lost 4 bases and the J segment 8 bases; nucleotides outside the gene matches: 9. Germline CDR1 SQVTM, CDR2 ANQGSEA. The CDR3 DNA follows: TGCAGCGTTGTGGACAGGGATCAGAAAGGCTACACCTTC. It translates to CSVVDRDQKGYTF.

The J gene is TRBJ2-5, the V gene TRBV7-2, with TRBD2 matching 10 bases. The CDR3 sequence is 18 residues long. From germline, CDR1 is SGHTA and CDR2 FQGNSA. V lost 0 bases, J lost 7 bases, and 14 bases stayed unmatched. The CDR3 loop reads CASSLAGGLASGGRTQYF. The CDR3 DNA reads TGTGCCAGCAGCTTAGCGGGGGGGTTGGCTAGCGGGGGCCGGACCCAGTACTTC.

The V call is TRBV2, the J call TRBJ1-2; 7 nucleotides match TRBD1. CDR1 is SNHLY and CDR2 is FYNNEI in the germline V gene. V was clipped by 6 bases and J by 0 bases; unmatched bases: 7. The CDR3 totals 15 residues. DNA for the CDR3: TGTGCCAGCAGGACGGGACAGCACTCTAACTATGGCTACACCTTC. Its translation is CASRTGQHSNYGYTF.